This TCR beta chain is from a study of cytomegalovirus exposure and HLA in healthy donors. Whole-study context: Clustering assigned 81% of the approximately 400 genotyped donors to the Caucasian-associated ancestry cluster. The study, taken as a whole, reports: In a later analysis, HLA-C alleles had the fewest associated TCRs, DRB1 alleles the most.

The V segment lost 5 bases and the J segment 3 bases; nucleotides outside the gene matches: 12. Looked up from germline, CDR1 is PRHDT and CDR2 is FYEKMQ (reference sequence). CDR3 length: 17 amino acids. PCR primers comprised 60 Vbeta and 13 Jbeta primers. The data were produced by immunoSEQ multiplex PCR, yet TCRdb's version contains in-frame clones alone and is incomplete. In the table there are over 150,000 clones, roughly 87% of which are singletons. As concerns this clone: Its antigen is unidentified.

The chain uses TRBV13 and TRBJ2-1; 8 positions agree with TRBD2. Sequencing used PBMCs. The source of this sequence is a man aged 50 to 60 in good health and CMV-seronegative. As DNA, the CDR3 is TGTGCCAGCAGCCTCAGGCGGTTCAGCGGGGGCTACAATGAGCAGTTCTTC. It specifies CASSLRRFSGGYNEQFF.